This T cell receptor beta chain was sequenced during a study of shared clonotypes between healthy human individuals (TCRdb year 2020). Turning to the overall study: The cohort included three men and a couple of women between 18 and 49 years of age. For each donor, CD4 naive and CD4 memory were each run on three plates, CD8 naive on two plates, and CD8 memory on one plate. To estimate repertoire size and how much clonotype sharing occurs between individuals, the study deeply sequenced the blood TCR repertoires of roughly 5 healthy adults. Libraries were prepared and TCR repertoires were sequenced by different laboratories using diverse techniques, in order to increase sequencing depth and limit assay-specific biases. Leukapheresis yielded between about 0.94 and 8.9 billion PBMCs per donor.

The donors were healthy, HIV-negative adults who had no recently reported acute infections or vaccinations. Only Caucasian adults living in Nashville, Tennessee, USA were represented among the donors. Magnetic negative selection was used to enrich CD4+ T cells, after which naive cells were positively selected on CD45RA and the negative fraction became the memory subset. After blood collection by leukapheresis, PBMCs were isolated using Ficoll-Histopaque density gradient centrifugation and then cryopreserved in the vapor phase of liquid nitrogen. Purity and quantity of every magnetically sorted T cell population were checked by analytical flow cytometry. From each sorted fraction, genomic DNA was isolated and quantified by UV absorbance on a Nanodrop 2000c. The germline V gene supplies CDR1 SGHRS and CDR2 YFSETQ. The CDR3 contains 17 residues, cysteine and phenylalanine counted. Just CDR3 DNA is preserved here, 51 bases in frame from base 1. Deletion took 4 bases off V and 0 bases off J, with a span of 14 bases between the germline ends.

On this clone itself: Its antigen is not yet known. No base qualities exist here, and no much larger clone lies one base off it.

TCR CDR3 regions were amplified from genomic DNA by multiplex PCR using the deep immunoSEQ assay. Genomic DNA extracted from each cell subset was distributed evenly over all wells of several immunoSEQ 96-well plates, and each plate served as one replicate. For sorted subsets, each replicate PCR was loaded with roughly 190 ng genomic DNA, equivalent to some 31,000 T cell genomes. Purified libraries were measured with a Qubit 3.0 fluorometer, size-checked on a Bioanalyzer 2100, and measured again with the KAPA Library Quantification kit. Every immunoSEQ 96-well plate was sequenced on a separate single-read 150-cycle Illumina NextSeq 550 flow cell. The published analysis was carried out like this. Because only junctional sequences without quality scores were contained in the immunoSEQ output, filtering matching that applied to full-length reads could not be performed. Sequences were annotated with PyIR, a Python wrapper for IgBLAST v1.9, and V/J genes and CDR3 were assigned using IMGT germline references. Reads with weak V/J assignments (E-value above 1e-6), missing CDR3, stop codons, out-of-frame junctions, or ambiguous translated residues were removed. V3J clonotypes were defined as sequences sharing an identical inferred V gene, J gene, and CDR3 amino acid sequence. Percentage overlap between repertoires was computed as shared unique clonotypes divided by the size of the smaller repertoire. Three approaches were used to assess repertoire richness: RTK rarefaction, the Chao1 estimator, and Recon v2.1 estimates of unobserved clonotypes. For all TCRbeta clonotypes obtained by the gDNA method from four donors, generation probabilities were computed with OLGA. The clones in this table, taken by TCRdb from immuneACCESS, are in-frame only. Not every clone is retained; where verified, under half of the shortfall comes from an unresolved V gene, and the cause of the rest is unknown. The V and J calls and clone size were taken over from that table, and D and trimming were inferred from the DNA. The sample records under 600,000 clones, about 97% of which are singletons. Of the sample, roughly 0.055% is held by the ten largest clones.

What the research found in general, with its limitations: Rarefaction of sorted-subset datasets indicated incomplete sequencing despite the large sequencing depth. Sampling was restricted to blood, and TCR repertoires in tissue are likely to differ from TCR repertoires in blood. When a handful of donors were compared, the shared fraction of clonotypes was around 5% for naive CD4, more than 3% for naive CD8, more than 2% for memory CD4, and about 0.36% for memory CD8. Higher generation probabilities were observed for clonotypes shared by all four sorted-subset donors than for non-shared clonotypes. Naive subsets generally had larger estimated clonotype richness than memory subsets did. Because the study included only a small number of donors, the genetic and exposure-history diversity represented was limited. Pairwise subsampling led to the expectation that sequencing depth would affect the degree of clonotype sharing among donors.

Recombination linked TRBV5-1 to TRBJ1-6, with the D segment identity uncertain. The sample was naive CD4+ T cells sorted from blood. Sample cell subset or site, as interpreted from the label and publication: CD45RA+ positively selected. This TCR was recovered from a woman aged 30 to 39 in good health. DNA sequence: TGCGCCAGCAGCCCTTCGACCGACGACTCCTATAATTCACCCCTCCACTTT. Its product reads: CASSPSTDDSYNSPLHF. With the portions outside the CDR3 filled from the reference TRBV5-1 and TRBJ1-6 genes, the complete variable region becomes KAGVTQTPRYLIKTRGQQVTLSCSPISGHRSVSWYQQTPGQGLQFLFEYFSETQRNKGNFPGRFSGRQFSNSRSEMNVSTLELGDSALYLCASSPSTDDSYNSPLHFGNGTRLTVT.